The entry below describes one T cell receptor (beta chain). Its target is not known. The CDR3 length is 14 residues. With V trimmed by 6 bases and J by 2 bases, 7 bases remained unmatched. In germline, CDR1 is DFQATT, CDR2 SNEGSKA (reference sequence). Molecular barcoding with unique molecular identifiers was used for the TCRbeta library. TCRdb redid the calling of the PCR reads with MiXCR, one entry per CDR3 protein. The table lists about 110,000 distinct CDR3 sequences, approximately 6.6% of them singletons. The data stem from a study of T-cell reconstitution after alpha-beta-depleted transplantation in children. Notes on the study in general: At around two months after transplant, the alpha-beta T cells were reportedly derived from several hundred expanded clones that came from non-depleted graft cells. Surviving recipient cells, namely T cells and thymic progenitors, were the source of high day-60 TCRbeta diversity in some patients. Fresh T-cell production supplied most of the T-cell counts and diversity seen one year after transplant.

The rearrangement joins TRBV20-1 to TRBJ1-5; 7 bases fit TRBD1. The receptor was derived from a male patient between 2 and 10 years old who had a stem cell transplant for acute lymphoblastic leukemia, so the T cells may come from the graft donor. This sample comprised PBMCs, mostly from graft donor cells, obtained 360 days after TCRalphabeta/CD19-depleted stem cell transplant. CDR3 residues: CSAGQAGGNQPQHF. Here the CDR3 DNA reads TGCAGTGCCGGACAGGCGGGAGGCAATCAGCCCCAGCATTTT.